The rows below give T cell receptor beta chains drawn from one sample of a study of cytomegalovirus exposure and HLA in healthy donors. The assay was immunoSEQ multiplex PCR, and TCRdb's table has in-frame clones only and misses some. Seen here are 130,000 to 150,000 clones, over 80% observed once, and the top ten hold under 5%. Sequences were obtained from PBMCs. Source of these receptors: a man aged 18 to 29 in good health and CMV-seropositive. Both conserved end residues are part of each CDR3. The D gene is left open where the match is weak. Clone size is not always given. Where it is, it says once, few, many or a class for expanded clones.

clone size	J gene	D gene	V gene	CDR3 protein	CDR3 DNA
.	TRBJ2-7	TRBD1	TRBV7-8	CASSPGQYEQYF	TGTGCCAGCAGCCCGGGACAGTACGAGCAGTACTTC
few	TRBJ2-7	.	TRBV5-6	CASSPDSSYEQYF	TGTGCCAGCAGCCCGGACAGCTCCTACGAGCAGTACTTC
few	TRBJ2-2	.	TRBV6-4	CASSDSGGSNTGELFF	TGTGCCAGCAGTGACTCAGGGGGATCGAACACCGGGGAGCTGTTTTTT
.	TRBJ2-5	TRBD2	TRBV11-2	CASSFSGVGETQYF	TGTGCCAGCAGCTTTAGCGGGGTTGGGGAGACCCAGTACTTC
.	TRBJ2-5	.	TRBV11-2	CASNTGNQETQYF	TGTGCCAGCAACACGGGGAACCAAGAGACCCAGTACTTC
few	TRBJ2-2	TRBD2	TRBV12-5	CASGLASGKYTGELFF	TGTGCTAGTGGTTTGGCTAGCGGCAAATACACCGGGGAGCTGTTTTTT
.	TRBJ1-2	.	TRBV6-1	CASSGGEGNYGYTF	TGTGCCAGCAGCGGGGGGGAGGGTAACTATGGCTACACCTTC
.	TRBJ2-5	.	TRBV5-1	CASSLEGVSETQYF	TGCGCCAGCAGCTTGGAGGGAGTGTCGGAGACCCAGTACTTC
.	TRBJ2-5	TRBD2	TRBV30	CAWSVGLAGGQETQYF	TGTGCCTGGAGTGTCGGTCTAGCGGGGGGACAAGAGACCCAGTACTTC
.	TRBJ2-7	TRBD2	TRBV7-2	CASSWRGLALEQYF	TGTGCCAGCAGCTGGCGGGGACTAGCGCTCGAGCAGTACTTC
once	TRBJ1-2	.	TRBV19	CASSRTRNGYGYTF	TGTGCCAGTAGTAGGACACGCAATGGCTATGGCTACACCTTC
.	TRBJ2-3	TRBD2	TRBV15	CATSRLAGSTDTQYF	TGTGCCACCAGCAGACTAGCGGGGAGCACAGATACGCAGTATTTT
.	TRBJ1-4	TRBD1	TRBV27	CASSPQGVRGAKLFF	TGTGCCAGCAGTCCACAGGGGGTCCGGGGGGCAAAACTGTTTTTT
.	TRBJ2-7	.	TRBV11-2	CASSPGLSEQYF	TGTGCCAGCAGCCCCGGACTCTCCGAGCAGTACTTC
.	TRBJ1-1	.	TRBV19	CASSIEARYTEAFF	TGTGCCAGTAGTATAGAGGCCAGATACACTGAAGCTTTCTTT
.	TRBJ1-6	.	TRBV6-1	CASSEIGDNSPLHF	TGTGCCAGCAGTGAGATCGGGGATAATTCACCCCTCCACTTT
.	TRBJ2-1	.	TRBV5-1	CASSSWDINEQFF	TGCGCCAGCAGCTCATGGGACATCAATGAGCAGTTCTTC
.	TRBJ1-5	.	TRBV5-1	CASSLDGQPNQPQHF	TGCGCCAGCAGCTTGGATGGACAGCCCAATCAGCCCCAGCATTTT
.	TRBJ2-1	TRBD2	TRBV6-5	CASSYGAGGHYNEQFF	TGTGCCAGCAGTTACGGGGCGGGGGGGCACTACAATGAGCAGTTCTTC
.	TRBJ1-6	.	TRBV30	CAWSVQAGSPLHF	TGTGCCTGGAGTGTACAAGCGGGGAGCCCCCTCCACTTT
.	TRBJ1-4	.	TRBV4-2	CASSQHRGSNEKLFF	TGTGCCAGCAGCCAACACCGGGGTTCTAATGAAAAACTGTTTTTT
.	TRBJ1-5	.	TRBV6-6	CASARGGGNQPQHF	TGTGCCAGCGCGAGAGGAGGAGGCAATCAGCCCCAGCATTTT
.	TRBJ2-1	TRBD1	TRBV6-6	CASRRQGADEQFF	TGTGCCAGCAGAAGACAGGGGGCGGATGAGCAGTTCTTC
.	TRBJ2-1	TRBD2	TRBV10-3	CAISVAGSYNEQFF	TGTGCCATCAGTGTAGCGGGGTCCTACAATGAGCAGTTCTTC
.	TRBJ2-1	TRBD2	TRBV9	CASSSGTRAYNEQFF	TGTGCCAGCAGCTCCGGGACTAGGGCCTACAATGAGCAGTTCTTC
once	TRBJ2-2	TRBD1	TRBV5-1	CASRRQGAEVGELFF	TGCGCCAGCAGGAGACAGGGGGCAGAGGTCGGGGAGCTGTTTTTT
.	TRBJ1-4	.	TRBV4-1	CASSRGGGVTNEKLFF	TGCGCCAGCAGCCGCGGGGGTGGGGTAACTAATGAAAAACTGTTTTTT
.	TRBJ2-1	TRBD2	TRBV2	CASRPGLAGGGVYNEQFF	TGTGCCAGCAGGCCGGGACTAGCGGGAGGTGGGGTCTACAATGAGCAGTTCTTC
.	TRBJ1-3	.	TRBV4-1	CASSQDSSGVTGNTIYF	TGCGCCAGCAGCCAAGACTCGAGTGGAGTAACTGGAAACACCATATATTTT
.	TRBJ2-5	TRBD1	TRBV30	CAWRQGVGLGETQYF	TGTGCCTGGAGACAGGGGGTCGGCCTCGGCGAGACCCAGTACTTC
.	TRBJ2-3	.	TRBV27	CASSYIPPTDTQYF	TGTGCCAGCAGTTACATCCCCCCCACAGATACGCAGTATTTT
.	TRBJ2-1	.	TRBV29-1	CSVSTGSYNEQFF	TGCAGCGTTAGCACGGGCTCCTACAATGAGCAGTTCTTC
.	TRBJ2-7	.	TRBV27	CASSPFGPFEQYF	TGTGCCAGCAGTCCTTTCGGTCCCTTTGAGCAGTACTTC
.	TRBJ2-2	TRBD1	TRBV29-1	CSVQLYYRGNTGELFF	TGCAGCGTCCAGCTATATTACAGGGGTAACACCGGGGAGCTGTTTTTT
.	TRBJ2-7	TRBD2	TRBV19	CASSTRTVGLAGSSSYEQYF	TGTGCCAGTAGTACCCGGACGGTTGGACTAGCGGGGTCCAGCTCCTACGAGCAGTACTTC
few	TRBJ1-1	.	TRBV4-2	CASSQDLYTEAFF	TGTGCCAGCAGCCAAGATCTGTACACTGAAGCTTTCTTT
.	TRBJ2-1	TRBD2	TRBV29-1	CSVEVAGGVDEQFF	TGCAGCGTTGAAGTAGCGGGAGGCGTTGATGAGCAGTTCTTC
.	TRBJ1-3	.	TRBV13	CASSLPTGNSGNTIYF	TGTGCCAGCAGCTTACCGACAGGTAACTCTGGAAACACCATATATTTT
.	TRBJ2-1	TRBD2	TRBV6-4	CASSDGLAGGSEQFF	TGTGCCAGCAGCGACGGCCTAGCGGGAGGAAGTGAGCAGTTCTTC
.	TRBJ1-1	.	TRBV6-5	CASKTTANTEAFF	TGTGCCAGCAAAACGACAGCGAACACTGAAGCTTTCTTT
.	TRBJ2-7	.	TRBV27	CASTNSPRANEQYF	TGTGCCAGCACTAATTCCCCCCGAGCGAACGAGCAGTACTTC
.	TRBJ2-2	TRBD1	TRBV6-1	CASREGQGYTGELFF	TGTGCCAGCAGGGAGGGACAGGGATACACCGGGGAGCTGTTTTTT